The 9 T cell receptor beta chains below come from one sample, sequenced in a study of neurological immune-mediated disorders. Time point noted: technical triplicate 3. TCRdb called the 5' RACE reads again in MiXCR, with one record for every CDR3 protein. The sample consists of around 47,000 distinct CDR3 sequences, 20% to 25% of them appearing once. The sample comprised PBMCs. These TCRs come from a man aged 55 to 70 with HTLV-1-associated myelopathy (HAM/TSP).

This clonotype has at least ten counts. This sequence joins TRBV5-4 and TRBJ2-1; TRBD1 matches 9 bases. The CDR3 totals 15 residues. Germline CDR1 SGHNT, CDR2 YYREEE (reference sequence). V shed 4 bases and J 3 bases; nucleotides not matched to a gene: 5. Here the CDR3 reads CASSAGQGNYNEQFF. The CDR3 DNA reads as TGTGCCAGCAGCGCGGGACAGGGAAACTACAATGAGCAGTTCTTC.

This clonotype has ten or more counts. The genes are TRBV5-1 and TRBJ2-5; TRBD2 aligns across 15 bases. V gave up 4 bases and J gave up 5 bases; unmatched junction bases: 15. Germline V CDR1 and CDR2: SGHRS, YFSETQ. The length of the CDR3 is 19 residues. CDR3 DNA: TGCGCCAGCAGCAAATACCGGACTAGCGGGAGGGCCGTAAGTGAGACCCAGTACTTC. This codes for CASSKYRTSGRAVSETQYF.

This chain links TRBV5-4 with TRBJ2-3; D is undetermined. Per the germline V gene, CDR1 is SGHNT and CDR2 is YYREEE (reference sequence). This CDR3 has 12 residues. The V end lost 4 bases, the J end lost 2 bases, and 5 bases lay between the germline ends. CDR3 coding DNA: TGTGCCAGCAGCGCCCCCACAGATACGCAGTATTTT. Translated: CASSAPTDTQYF.

This clonotype showed up many times. The CDR3 loop is CASSPRQGENEKLFF. CDR3 nucleotide sequence: TGCGCCAGCAGCCCCCGACAGGGGGAGAATGAAAAACTGTTTTTT. The V and J genes are TRBV5-1 and TRBJ1-4, with 9 bases that match TRBD1. J lost 5 bases, V lost 4 bases, and 6 bases had no gene match. Germline loops: CDR1 SGHRS, CDR2 YFSETQ. The CDR3 consists of 15 residues.

The chain recombines TRBV7-6 with TRBJ2-1, with D perhaps matching TRBD1 (7 bases). V lost 4 bases, J lost 9 bases, and 16 bases lay in between. The CDR3 totals 14 residues. CDR1 and CDR2 (germline): SGHVS, FNYEAQ. DNA for the CDR3: TGTGCCAGCAGCTCCAACCCAGGGGGAGGTGAGCAGTTCTTC. As protein: CASSSNPGGGEQFF.

This clonotype was seen at least ten times. V is TRBV20-1 and J is TRBJ1-5, with 10 nucleotides matching TRBD1. The CDR3 is 13 amino acids. Germline V CDR1 and CDR2: DFQATT, SNEGSKA (reference sequence). CDR3 DNA: TGCAGCGCCGGACAGGGGGGACATCAGCCCCAGCATTTT. Its protein is CSAGQGGHQPQHF.

This clonotype was recorded at least ten times. The V gene is TRBV6-5, the J gene TRBJ2-7; D might be TRBD1 (6 bases). Germline V gene sequence: CDR1 MNHEY, CDR2 SVGAGI. V lost 5 bases and J lost 7, with 15 bases in between. There are 13 residues in the CDR3. The CDR3 sequence: CASSRRGSREQYF. The CDR3 DNA reads TGTGCCAGCAGTCGCAGGGGATCGAGGGAGCAGTACTTC.

In its sample, this clonotype was seen many times. The V gene is TRBV12-3 or TRBV12-4, the J gene TRBJ2-5; D is possibly TRBD1 (6 bases). The ends were cut back, 3 bases at V and 5 bases at J, with 10 bases in the middle. The CDR3 spans 13 residues. CDR3 amino acids: CASSFSGVETQYF. The CDR3 bases are TGTGCCAGCAGTTTTTCAGGGGTCGAGACCCAGTACTTC.

At least ten counts were recorded for this clonotype. The chain has TRBV5-1 and TRBJ1-2, with no clear D. This CDR3 spans 14 amino acids. The V and J ends lost 1 base and 6 bases respectively, with 13 bases between them. Looked up from germline, CDR1 is SGHRS and CDR2 is YFSETQ. Here the CDR3 reads CASSLSEQGHGYTF. The CDR3 coding sequence is TGCGCCAGCAGCTTGTCAGAACAAGGCCATGGCTACACCTTC.